Below, one T cell receptor (beta chain) is given with its context. The repertoire was sequenced with immunoSEQ multiplex PCR; TCRdb's copy has only in-frame clones and lacks some. The data show approximately 59,000 clones, with roughly 95% seen just once and about 3% held by the top ten. This specimen comes from a study of technical replicates of blood from several donors. Trimming left V 6 bases short and J 7 bases short, with 12 bases between. The CDR3 covers 11 residues. CDR1 and CDR2 from the germline V gene are DFQATT and SNEGSKA (reference sequence). This chain links TRBV20-1 with TRBJ1-2, with TRBD1 as a possible D gene (5 bases). The sequence was obtained from a human donor in good health. Some clones in this sample may be carry-over from other donors' samples. Specimen: PBMCs. The CDR3 nucleotides read TGCAGTGCCGCCGGGGGGGGTGGCTACACCTTC. Protein product: CSAAGGGGYTF.